This T cell receptor beta chain was recovered during a study of OX40 agonist ivuxolimab in advanced cancers. The table came from immunoSEQ multiplex PCR; TCRdb's copy has only in-frame clones and leaves some out. The sample includes about 39,000 clones, approximately 90% of them seen just once. V lost 4 bases, J lost 7 bases, and 14 bases stayed unmatched. The length of the CDR3 is 17 residues. Germline CDR1 reads SGHAT; CDR2 reads FQNNGV. This receptor was identified in an adult with an advanced solid tumor such as melanoma, head and neck, liver or kidney cancer. This sequence joins TRBV11-2 and TRBJ2-1; 9 nucleotides agree with TRBD2. The sequencing used CD4+ or CD8+ T cells sorted from blood, collected in a trial of the OX40 agonist ivuxolimab. The DNA of the CDR3 is TGTGCCAGCAGCTCACCACAAGCGGGAGGAGTTGGAAATGAGCAGTTCTTC. Translating it yields CASSSPQAGGVGNEQFF.